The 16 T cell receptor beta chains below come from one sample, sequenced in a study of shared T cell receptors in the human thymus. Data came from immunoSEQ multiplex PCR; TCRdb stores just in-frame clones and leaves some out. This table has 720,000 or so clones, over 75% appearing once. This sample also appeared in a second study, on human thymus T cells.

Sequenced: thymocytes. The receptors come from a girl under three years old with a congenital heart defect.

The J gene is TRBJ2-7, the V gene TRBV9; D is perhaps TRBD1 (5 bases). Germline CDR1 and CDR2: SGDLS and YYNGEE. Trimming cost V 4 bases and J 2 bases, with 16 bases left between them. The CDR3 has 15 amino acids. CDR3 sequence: CASSPDDRTAYEQYF. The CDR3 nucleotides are TGTGCCAGCAGCCCAGACGACAGAACGGCCTACGAGCAGTACTTC.

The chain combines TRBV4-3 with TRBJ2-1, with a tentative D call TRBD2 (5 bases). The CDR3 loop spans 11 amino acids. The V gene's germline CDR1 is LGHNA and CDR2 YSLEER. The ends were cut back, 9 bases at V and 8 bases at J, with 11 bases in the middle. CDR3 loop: CASRAGDEQFF. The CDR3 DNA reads TGCGCCAGTCGGGCGGGTGATGAGCAGTTCTTC.

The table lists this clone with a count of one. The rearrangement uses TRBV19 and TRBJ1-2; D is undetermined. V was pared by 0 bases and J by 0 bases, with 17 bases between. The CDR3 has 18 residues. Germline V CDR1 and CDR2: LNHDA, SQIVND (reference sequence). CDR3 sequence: CASSIEGGAEGANYGYTF. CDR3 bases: TGTGCCAGTAGTATAGAGGGCGGCGCGGAGGGCGCTAACTATGGCTACACCTTC.

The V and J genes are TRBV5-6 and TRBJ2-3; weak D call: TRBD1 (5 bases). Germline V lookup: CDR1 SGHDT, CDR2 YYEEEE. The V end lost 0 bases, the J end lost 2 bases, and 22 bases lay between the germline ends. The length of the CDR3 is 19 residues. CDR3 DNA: TGTGCCAGCAGCTTGGTTTTAGGGGCGACACGACAATTCACAGATACGCAGTATTTT. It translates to CASSLVLGATRQFTDTQYF.

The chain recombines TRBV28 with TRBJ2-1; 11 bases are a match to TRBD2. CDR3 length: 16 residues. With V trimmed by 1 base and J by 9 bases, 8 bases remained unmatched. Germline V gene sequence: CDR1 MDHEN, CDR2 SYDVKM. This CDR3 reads CASSLFASGGMGEQFF. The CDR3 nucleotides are TGTGCCAGCAGTTTATTTGCTAGCGGGGGGATGGGTGAGCAGTTCTTC.

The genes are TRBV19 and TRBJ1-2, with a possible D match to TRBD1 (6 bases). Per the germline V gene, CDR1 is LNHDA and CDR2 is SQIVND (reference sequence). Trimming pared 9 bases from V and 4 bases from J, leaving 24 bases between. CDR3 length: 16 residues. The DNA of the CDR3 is TGTGCCAGCGATGTTTCCCGACAGGTCTCTCGCTATGGCTACACCTTC. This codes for CASDVSRQVSRYGYTF.

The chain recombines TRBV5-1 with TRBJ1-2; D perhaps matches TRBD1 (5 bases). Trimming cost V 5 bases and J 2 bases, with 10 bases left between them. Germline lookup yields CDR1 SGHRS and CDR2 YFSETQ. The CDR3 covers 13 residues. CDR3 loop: CASRGRVNYGYTF. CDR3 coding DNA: TGCGCCAGCAGGGGCAGGGTGAACTATGGCTACACCTTC.

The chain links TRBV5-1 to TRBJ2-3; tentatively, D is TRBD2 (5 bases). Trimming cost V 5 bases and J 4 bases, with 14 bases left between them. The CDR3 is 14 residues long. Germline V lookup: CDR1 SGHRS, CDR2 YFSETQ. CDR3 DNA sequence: TGCGCCAGCAGGCTATCCGAACTAGCAGATACGCAGTATTTT. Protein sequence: CASRLSELADTQYF.

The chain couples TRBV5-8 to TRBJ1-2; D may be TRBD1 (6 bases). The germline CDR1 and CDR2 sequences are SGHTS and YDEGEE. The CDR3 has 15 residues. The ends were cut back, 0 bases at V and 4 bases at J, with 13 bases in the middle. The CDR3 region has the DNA TGTGCCAGCAGCTTGGCCGGGGGGGGCGTCTATGGCTACACCTTC. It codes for CASSLAGGGVYGYTF.

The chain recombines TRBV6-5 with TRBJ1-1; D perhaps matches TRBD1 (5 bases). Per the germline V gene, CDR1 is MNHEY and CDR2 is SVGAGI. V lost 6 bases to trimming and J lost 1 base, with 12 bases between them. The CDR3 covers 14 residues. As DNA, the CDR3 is TGTGCCAGCAGACAAGGGGCCTCGAACACTGAAGCTTTCTTT. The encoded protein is CASRQGASNTEAFF.

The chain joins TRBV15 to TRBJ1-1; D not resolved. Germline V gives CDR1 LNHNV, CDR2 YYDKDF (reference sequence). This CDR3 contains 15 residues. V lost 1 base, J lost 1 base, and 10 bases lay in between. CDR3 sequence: CATSRGAGRNTEAFF. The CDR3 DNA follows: TGTGCCACCAGCAGAGGGGCAGGCCGGAACACTGAAGCTTTCTTT.

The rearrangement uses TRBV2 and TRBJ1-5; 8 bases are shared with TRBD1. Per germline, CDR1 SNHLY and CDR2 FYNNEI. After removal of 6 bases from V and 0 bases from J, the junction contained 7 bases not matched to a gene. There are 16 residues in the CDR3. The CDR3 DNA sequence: TGTGCCAGCAGGGCAAGGACAGGGCCTAGCAATCAGCCCCAGCATTTT. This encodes CASRARTGPSNQPQHF.

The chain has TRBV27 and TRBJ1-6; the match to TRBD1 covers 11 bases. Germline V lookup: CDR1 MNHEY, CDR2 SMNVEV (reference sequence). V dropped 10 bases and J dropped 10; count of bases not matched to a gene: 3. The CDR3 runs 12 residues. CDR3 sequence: CATGTGGSPLHF. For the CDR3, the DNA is TGTGCCACAGGGACAGGGGGATCACCCCTCCACTTT.

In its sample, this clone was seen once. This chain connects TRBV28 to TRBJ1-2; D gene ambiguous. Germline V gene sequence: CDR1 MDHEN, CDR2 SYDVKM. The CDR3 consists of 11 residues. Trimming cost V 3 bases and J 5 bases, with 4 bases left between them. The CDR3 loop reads CASSLRYGYTF. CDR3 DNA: TGTGCCAGCAGTTTGCGGTATGGCTACACCTTC.

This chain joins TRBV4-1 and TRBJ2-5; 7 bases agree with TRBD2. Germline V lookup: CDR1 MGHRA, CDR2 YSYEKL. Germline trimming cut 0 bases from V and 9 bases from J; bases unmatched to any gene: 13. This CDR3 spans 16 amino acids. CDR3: CASSQDGGVVWESQYF. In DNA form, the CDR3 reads TGCGCCAGCAGCCAAGATGGGGGGGTGGTATGGGAGTCCCAGTACTTC.

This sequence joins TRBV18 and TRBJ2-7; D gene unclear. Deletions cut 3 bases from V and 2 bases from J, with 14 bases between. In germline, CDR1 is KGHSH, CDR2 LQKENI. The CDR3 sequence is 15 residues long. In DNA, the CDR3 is TGTGCCAGCTCACCGAACGAGACGGAGACCTACGAGCAGTACTTC. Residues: CASSPNETETYEQYF.